This is a list of T cell receptor beta chains from one sample in a study of cytotoxic CD8 clonotypes in ibrutinib-treated CLL. Clones were read by immunoSEQ multiplex PCR, and TCRdb kept only the in-frame ones, dropping some. The table has 200,000 or so clones, more than 65% seen once. Sample: PBMCs, taken after 12 months of ibrutinib treatment. All receptors derive from a human donor with chronic lymphocytic leukemia. Each CDR3 is given without its conserved first and last residue. Fields, in order: V gene, CDR3 length, J gene, CDR3 protein.

v_gene: TRBV20-1
len: 9
j_gene: TRBJ2-5
CDR3aa: SAPRQETQY

v_gene: TRBV29-1
len: 9
j_gene: TRBJ2-5
CDR3aa: SVARQETQY

v_gene: TRBV6-5
len: 9
j_gene: TRBJ2-7
CDR3aa: ASSFAGEQY

v_gene: TRBV6-6
len: 13
j_gene: TRBJ1-3
CDR3aa: ASSYSSGLGNTIY

v_gene: TRBV5-1
len: 13
j_gene: TRBJ1-2
CDR3aa: ASSLEGSEGYGYT

v_gene: TRBV28
len: 17
j_gene: TRBJ2-4
CDR3aa: ASSRRGIADILAKNIQY

v_gene: TRBV7-2
len: 14
j_gene: TRBJ2-7
CDR3aa: ASSLARAGGKVEQY

v_gene: TRBV9
len: 13
j_gene: TRBJ2-3
CDR3aa: ASSVTGEVTDTQY

v_gene: TRBV11-2
len: 13
j_gene: TRBJ1-3
CDR3aa: ASSLVGPSGNTIY

v_gene: TRBV6-1
len: 14
j_gene: TRBJ1-1
CDR3aa: ASSELGGLRSTEAF

v_gene: TRBV6-6
len: 13
j_gene: TRBJ1-2
CDR3aa: ASSYSDRGPYGYT

v_gene: TRBV2
len: 8
j_gene: TRBJ1-2
CDR3aa: ASSEGGYT

v_gene: TRBV27
len: 15
j_gene: TRBJ2-6
CDR3aa: ASSPSTWSSGANVLT

v_gene: TRBV9
len: 13
j_gene: TRBJ2-7
CDR3aa: ASSVGAGDSYEQY

v_gene: TRBV28
len: 12
j_gene: TRBJ1-1
CDR3aa: ASSLIQGNTEAF

v_gene: TRBV18
len: 15
j_gene: TRBJ1-5
CDR3aa: ASSPQISRQGGQPQH

v_gene: TRBV5-1
len: 11
j_gene: TRBJ1-1
CDR3aa: ASSFIWNTEAF